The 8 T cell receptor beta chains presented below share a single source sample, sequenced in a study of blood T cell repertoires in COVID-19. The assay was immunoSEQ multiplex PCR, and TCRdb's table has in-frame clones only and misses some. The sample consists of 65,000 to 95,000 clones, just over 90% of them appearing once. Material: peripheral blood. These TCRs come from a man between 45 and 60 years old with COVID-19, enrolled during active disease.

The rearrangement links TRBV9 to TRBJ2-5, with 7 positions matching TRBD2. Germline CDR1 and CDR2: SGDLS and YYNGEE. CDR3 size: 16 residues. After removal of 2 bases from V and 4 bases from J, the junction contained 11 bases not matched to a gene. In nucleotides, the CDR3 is TGTGCCAGCAGCGTCACCGGGGGAGGGGTTTTAGAGACCCAGTACTTC. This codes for CASSVTGGGVLETQYF.

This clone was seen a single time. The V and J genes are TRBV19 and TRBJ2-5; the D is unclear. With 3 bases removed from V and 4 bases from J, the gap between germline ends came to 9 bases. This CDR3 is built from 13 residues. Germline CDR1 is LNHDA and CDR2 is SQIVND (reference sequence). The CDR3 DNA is TGTGCCAGTAGTATTAGTGGGCGAGAGACCCAGTACTTC. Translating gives CASSISGRETQYF.

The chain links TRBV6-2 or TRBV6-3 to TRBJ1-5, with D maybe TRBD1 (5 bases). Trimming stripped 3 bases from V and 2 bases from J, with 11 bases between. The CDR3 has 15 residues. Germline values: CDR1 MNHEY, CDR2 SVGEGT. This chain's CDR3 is CASSYGGEGNQPQHF. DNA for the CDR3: TGTGCCAGCAGTTATGGAGGGGAGGGCAATCAGCCCCAGCATTTT.

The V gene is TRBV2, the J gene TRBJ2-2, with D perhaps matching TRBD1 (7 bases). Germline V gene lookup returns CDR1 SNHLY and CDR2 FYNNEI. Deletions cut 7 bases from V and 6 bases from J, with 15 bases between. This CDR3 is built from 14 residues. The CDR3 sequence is CASTLEGAPGELFF. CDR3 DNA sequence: TGTGCCAGCACCCTGGAGGGGGCCCCCGGGGAGCTGTTTTTT. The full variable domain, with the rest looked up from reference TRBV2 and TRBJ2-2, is EPEVTQTPSHQVTQMGQEVILRCVPISNHLYFYWYRQILGQKVEFLVSFYNNEISEKSEIFDDQFSVERPDGSNFTLKIRSTKLEDSAMYFCASTLEGAPGELFFGEGSRLTVL.

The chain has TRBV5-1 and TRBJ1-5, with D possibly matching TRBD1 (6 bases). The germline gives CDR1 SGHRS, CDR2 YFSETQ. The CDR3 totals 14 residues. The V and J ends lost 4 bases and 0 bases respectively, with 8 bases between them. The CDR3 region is CASSTGSSNQPQHF. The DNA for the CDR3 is TGCGCCAGCAGCACAGGGAGTAGCAATCAGCCCCAGCATTTT.

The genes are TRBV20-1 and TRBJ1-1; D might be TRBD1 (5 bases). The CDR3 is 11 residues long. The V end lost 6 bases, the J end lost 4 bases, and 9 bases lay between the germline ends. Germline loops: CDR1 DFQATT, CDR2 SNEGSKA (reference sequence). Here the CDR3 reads CSAVGGTEAFF. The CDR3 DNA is TGCAGTGCGGTGGGGGGCACTGAAGCTTTCTTT.

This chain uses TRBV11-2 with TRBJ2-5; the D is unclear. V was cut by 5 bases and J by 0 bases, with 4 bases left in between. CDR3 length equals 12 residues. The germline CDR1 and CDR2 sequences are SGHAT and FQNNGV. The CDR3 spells CASSQNQETQYF. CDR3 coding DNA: TGTGCCAGCAGCCAGAACCAAGAGACCCAGTACTTC.

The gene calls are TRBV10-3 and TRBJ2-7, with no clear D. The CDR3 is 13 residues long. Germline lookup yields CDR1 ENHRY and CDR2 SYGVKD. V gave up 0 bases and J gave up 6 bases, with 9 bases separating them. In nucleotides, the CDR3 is TGTGCCATCAGTGAGTCGTCGTCCGGCGAGCAGTACGTC. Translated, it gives CAISESSSGEQYV.